The T cell receptor (beta chain) under discussion was sequenced for a study of shared clonotypes between healthy human individuals. Study results and limitations: Naive subsets tended to show greater estimated richness than memory subsets.

Everyone who donated was a Caucasian adult who lived in Nashville, Tennessee. Profiled with immunoSEQ multiplex PCR; TCRdb holds only in-frame clones, not every one. The sample consists of about 2 million clones, 95% of them appearing once. Of note for this clone: Its antigen is as yet unknown.

Trimming cost V 1 base and J 3 bases; bases outside gene matches: 6. The germline CDR1 and CDR2 sequences are SGHRS and YFSETQ. The CDR3 contains 15 residues. The sample was naive CD4+ T cells sorted from blood. Subset of the sample: CD45RA+ positively selected. V gene TRBV5-1 combines with J gene TRBJ2-5, with TRBD2 matching over 7 bases. The TCR comes from a man aged 18 to 35 in good health. CDR3 region: CASSLSGSGEETQYF. In nucleotides, the CDR3 is TGCGCCAGCAGCTTGTCCGGGAGCGGGGAAGAGACCCAGTACTTC.